This TCR beta chain was identified in a study of shared clonotypes between healthy human individuals (dated by TCRdb to 2018 to 2021). In terms of the full investigation: Three men and two women, aged 18 to 49 years, made up the cohort. For each donor, CD4 naive and CD4 memory were each given three plates, CD8 naive was given two plates, and CD8 memory was given one plate. The study deeply sequenced blood TCR repertoires of roughly five healthy adults to estimate repertoire size and the extent of clonotype sharing between individuals. Different laboratories and diverse techniques were used to prepare libraries and sequence TCR repertoires, to increase sequencing depth and limit assay-specific biases. Each donor's leukapheresis produced roughly between about 0.9 and 9.5 billion PBMCs.

General findings and caveats noted by the study authors: Roughly 5% of naive CD4, 3.5% of naive CD8, roughly 2.4% of memory CD4, and 0.4% of memory CD8 clonotypes were shared across four donors. Pairwise subsampling led to the expectation that sequencing depth would affect the degree of clonotype sharing among donors. Sampling was limited to blood, and TCR repertoires in tissue likely differ from TCR repertoires in blood. The small number of donors limited the genetic and exposure-history diversity represented. Incomplete sequencing was indicated by rarefaction of sorted-subset datasets, despite the large sequencing depth. Naive subsets generally had larger estimated clonotype richness than memory subsets did. Clonotypes shared by all four sorted-subset donors showed higher generation probabilities than non-shared clonotypes.

The CDR3 runs 11 amino acids, cysteine and phenylalanine included. The retained sequence is limited to the CDR3, 33 bases, with the frame set at the first base. Per the germline V gene, SNHLY is the CDR1 and FYNNEI is the CDR2. Donors were healthy HIV-negative adults with no recently reported acute infections or vaccinations. Every donor was a Caucasian adult living in Nashville, Tennessee, USA. Magnetic negative selection was used to enrich CD4+ T cells, after which naive cells were positively selected on CD45RA and the negative fraction became the memory subset. After blood collection by leukapheresis, PBMCs were isolated using Ficoll-Histopaque density gradient centrifugation and then cryopreserved in the vapor phase of liquid nitrogen. Analytical flow cytometry was used to check the purity and quantity of each magnetically sorted T cell population. Each sorted fraction had its genomic DNA isolated and then quantified by UV absorbance on a Nanodrop 2000c.

Using the deep immunoSEQ assay, TCR CDR3 regions were amplified from genomic DNA by multiplex PCR. Extracted genomic DNA from each cell subset was distributed evenly across all wells of several immunoSEQ 96-well plates, and each plate was treated as a replicate. Each replicate PCR for sorted subsets received approximately 220 ng genomic DNA, equal to around 32,000 T cell genomes. Purified libraries were quantified with a Qubit 3.0 fluorometer, sized on a Bioanalyzer 2100, and re-quantified with the KAPA Library Quantification kit. Each immunoSEQ 96-well plate was sequenced on its own single-read 150-cycle Illumina NextSeq 550 flow cell. Processing in the source paper ran as follows. The immunoSEQ output contained only junctional sequences without quality scores, so filtering could not match that applied to full-length reads. Sequences were annotated with PyIR, a Python wrapper for IgBLAST v1.9, and V/J genes and CDR3 were assigned using IMGT germline references. Any read was removed if the V/J assignment was weak (E-value above 1e-6), the CDR3 was missing, or the read contained stop codons, out-of-frame junctions, or ambiguous translated residues. V3J clonotypes were defined by identical inferred V gene, J gene, and CDR3 amino acid sequence. Percentage overlap between repertoires was computed as shared unique clonotypes divided by the size of the smaller repertoire. RTK rarefaction, the Chao1 estimator, and Recon v2.1 estimates of unobserved clonotypes were used to assess repertoire richness. OLGA was used to compute generation probabilities for all TCRbeta clonotypes that the gDNA method yielded from a handful of donors. The table comes from immuneACCESS by way of TCRdb, which keeps in-frame sequences with V and J called. Part of the clones is missing from these tables; in studies checked, under half for an unresolved V gene and the rest for unknown reasons. That table gives V, J and clone size, and the DNA gave D and trimming. The sample profile shows around 1.5 million clones; 95% to 99% of them were found once. Approximately 0.45% of the sample is held by the ten biggest clonotypes.

Worth noting for this clone: Its target antigen remains unknown. At one end the junction does not follow the germline gene, possibly because of a read error.

The sequenced sample consisted of naive CD4+ T cells sorted from blood. The cell subset or site label on this specimen signifies: CD45RA+ positively selected. The chain employs TRBV2 and TRBJ2-2; the D gene cannot be resolved reliably. The TCR originated in a man aged 25-45 years in good health. The CDR3 amino acid sequence is: CASENAGELFF. The nucleotide sequence reads as follows: TGTGCCAGCGAGAACGCCGGGGAGCTGTTTTTT.